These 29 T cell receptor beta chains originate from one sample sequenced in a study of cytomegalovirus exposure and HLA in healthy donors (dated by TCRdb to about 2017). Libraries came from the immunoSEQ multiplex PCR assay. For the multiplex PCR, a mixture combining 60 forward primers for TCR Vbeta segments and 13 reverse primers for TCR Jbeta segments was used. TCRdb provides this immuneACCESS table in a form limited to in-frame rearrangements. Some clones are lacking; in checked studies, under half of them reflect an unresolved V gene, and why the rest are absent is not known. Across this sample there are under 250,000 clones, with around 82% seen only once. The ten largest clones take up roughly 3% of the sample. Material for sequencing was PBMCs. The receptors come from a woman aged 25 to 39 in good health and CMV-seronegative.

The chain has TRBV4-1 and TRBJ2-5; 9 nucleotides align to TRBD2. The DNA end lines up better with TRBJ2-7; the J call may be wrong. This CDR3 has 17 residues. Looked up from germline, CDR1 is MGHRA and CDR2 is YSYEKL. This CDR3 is CASSQGRLAGKIYEQYF. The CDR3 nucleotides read TGCGCCAGCAGCCAGGGTCGCCTAGCGGGGAAAATCTACGAGCAGTACTTC.

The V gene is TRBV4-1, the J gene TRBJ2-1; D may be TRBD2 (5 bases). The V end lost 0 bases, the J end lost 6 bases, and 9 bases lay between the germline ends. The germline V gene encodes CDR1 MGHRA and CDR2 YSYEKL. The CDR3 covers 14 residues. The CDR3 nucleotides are TGCGCCAGCAGCCAAGAAGGGCGGGTCAATGAGCAGTTCTTC. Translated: CASSQEGRVNEQFF.

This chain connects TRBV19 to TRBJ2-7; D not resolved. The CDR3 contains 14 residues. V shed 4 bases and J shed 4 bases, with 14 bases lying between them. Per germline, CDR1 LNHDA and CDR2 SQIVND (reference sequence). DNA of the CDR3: TGTGCCAGTAGTAGCCGGTTGGGCTTTTACGAGCAGTACTTC. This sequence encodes CASSSRLGFYEQYF.

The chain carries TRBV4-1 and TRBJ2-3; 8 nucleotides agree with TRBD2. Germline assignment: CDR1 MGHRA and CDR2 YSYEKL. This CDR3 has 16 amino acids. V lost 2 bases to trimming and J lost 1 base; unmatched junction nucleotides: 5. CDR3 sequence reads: CASSQSSSGGTDTQYF. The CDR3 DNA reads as TGCGCCAGCAGCCAAAGTAGTAGCGGGGGCACAGATACGCAGTATTTT.

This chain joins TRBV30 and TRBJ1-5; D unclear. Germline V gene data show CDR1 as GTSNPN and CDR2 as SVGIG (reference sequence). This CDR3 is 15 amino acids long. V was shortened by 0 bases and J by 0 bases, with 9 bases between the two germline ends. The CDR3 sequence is CAWSVPGDSNQPQHF. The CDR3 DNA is TGTGCCTGGAGTGTTCCCGGGGATAGCAATCAGCCCCAGCATTTT.

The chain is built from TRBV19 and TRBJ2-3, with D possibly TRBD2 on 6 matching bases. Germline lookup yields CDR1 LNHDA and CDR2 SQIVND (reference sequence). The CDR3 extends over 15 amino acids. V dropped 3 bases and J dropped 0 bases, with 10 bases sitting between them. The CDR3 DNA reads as TGTGCCAGTAGTATTTACGCGGGAAGCACAGATACGCAGTATTTT. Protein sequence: CASSIYAGSTDTQYF.

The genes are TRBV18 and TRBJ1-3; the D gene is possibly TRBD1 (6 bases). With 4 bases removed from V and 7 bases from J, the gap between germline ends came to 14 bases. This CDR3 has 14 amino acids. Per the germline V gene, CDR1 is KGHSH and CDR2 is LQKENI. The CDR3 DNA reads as TGTGCCAGCTCACAGTCAGGGGATACGAACACCATATATTTT. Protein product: CASSQSGDTNTIYF.

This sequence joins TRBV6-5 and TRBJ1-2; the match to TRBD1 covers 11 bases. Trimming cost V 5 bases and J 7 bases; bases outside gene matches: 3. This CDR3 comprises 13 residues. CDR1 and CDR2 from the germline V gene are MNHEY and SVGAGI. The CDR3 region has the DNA TGTGCCAGCAGTCCGGACAGGGGGCGTGGCTACACCTTC. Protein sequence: CASSPDRGRGYTF.

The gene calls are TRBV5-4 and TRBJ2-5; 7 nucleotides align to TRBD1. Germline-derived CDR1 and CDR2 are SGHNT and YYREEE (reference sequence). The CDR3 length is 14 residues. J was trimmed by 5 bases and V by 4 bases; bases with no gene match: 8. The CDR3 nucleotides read TGTGCCAGCAGCGAAACAGGGGCGTACGAGACCCAGTACTTC. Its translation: CASSETGAYETQYF.

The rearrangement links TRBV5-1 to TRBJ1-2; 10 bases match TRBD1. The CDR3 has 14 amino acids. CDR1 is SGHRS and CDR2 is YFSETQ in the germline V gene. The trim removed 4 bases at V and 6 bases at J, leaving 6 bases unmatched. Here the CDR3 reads CASSGDRGWDGYTF. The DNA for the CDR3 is TGCGCCAGCAGCGGGGACAGGGGTTGGGATGGCTACACCTTC.

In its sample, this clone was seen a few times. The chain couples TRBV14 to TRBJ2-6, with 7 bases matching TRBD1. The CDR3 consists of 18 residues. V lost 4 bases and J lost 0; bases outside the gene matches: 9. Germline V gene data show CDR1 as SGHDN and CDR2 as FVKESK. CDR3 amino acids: CASSPIRDRNSGANVLTF. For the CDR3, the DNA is TGTGCCAGCAGCCCGATACGGGACAGAAACTCTGGGGCCAACGTCCTGACTTTC.

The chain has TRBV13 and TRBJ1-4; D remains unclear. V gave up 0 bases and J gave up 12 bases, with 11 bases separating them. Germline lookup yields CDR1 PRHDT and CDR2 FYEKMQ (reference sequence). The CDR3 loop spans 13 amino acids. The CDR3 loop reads CASSLGAGLQLFF. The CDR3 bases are TGTGCCAGCAGCTTAGGTGCGGGATTACAACTGTTTTTT.

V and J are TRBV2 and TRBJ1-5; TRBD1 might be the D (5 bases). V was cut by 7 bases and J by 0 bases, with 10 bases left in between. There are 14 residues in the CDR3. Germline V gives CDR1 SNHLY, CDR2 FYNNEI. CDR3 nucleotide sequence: TGTGCCAGCACCGGGGGATTTAGCAATCAGCCCCAGCATTTT. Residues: CASTGGFSNQPQHF.

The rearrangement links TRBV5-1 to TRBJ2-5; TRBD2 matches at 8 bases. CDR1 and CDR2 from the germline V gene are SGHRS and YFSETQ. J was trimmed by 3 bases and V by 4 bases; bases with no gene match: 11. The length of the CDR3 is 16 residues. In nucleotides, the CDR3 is TGCGCCAGCAGCCTCTCCCCCAGCGGGGGAGAAGAGACCCAGTACTTC. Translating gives CASSLSPSGGEETQYF.

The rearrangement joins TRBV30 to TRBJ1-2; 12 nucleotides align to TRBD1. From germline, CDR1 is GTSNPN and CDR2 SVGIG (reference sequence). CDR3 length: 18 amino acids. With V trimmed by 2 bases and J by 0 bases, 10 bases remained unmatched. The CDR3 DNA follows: TGTGCCTGGAGTTTTCTGAAGGGACAGGGGGCGCCTAACTATGGCTACACCTTC. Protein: CAWSFLKGQGAPNYGYTF.

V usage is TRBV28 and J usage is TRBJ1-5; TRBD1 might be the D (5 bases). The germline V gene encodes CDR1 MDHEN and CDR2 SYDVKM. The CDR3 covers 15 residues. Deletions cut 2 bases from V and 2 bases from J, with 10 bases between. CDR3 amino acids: CASSLRGYGNQPQHF. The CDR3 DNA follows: TGTGCCAGCAGTTTAAGGGGCTACGGCAATCAGCCCCAGCATTTT.

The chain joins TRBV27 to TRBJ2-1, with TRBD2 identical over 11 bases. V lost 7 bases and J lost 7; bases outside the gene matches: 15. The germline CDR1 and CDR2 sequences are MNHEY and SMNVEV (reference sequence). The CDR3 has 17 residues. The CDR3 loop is CASTTPGLAGGGNEQFF. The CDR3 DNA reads TGTGCCAGCACTACCCCAGGGCTAGCGGGAGGAGGGAATGAGCAGTTCTTC.

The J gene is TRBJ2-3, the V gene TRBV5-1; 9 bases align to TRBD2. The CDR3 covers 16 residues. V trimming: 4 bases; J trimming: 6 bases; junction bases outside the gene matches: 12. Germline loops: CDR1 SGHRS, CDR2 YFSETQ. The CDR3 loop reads CASSAQGGRAYDTQYF. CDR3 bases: TGCGCCAGCAGCGCTCAGGGCGGGAGGGCCTACGATACGCAGTATTTT.

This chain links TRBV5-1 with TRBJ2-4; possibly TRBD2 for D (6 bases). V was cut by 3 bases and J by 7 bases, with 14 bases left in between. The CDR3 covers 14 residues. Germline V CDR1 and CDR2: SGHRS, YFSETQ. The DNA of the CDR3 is TGCGCCAGCAGCTATCGGGACTCCTCCAACATTCAGTACTTC. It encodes CASSYRDSSNIQYF.

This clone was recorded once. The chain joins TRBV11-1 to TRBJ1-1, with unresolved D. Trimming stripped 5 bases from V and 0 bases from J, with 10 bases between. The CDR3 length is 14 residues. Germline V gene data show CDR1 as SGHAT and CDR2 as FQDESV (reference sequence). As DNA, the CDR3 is TGTGCCAGCAGCCGAATTGACATGAACACTGAAGCTTTCTTT. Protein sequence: CASSRIDMNTEAFF.

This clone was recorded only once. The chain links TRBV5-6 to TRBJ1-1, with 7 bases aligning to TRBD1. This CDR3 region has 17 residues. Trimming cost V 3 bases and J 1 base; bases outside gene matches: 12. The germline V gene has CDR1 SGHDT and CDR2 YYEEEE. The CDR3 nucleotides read TGTGCCAGCAGCTCGTACAGGGGCGGCTACGGGAACACTGAAGCTTTCTTT. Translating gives CASSSYRGGYGNTEAFF.

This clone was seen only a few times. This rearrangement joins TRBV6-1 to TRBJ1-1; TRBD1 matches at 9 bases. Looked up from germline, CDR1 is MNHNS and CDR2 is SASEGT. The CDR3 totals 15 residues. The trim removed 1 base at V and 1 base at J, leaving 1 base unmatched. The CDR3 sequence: CASSEGGQGNTEAFF. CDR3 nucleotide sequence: TGTGCCAGCAGTGAAGGGGGACAGGGGAACACTGAAGCTTTCTTT.

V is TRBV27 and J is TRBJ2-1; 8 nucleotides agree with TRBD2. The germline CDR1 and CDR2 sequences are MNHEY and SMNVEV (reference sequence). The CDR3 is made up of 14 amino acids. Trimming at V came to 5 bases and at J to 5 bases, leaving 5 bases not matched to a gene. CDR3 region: CASSPRTSHNEQFF. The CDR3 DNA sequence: TGTGCCAGCAGTCCACGGACTAGCCACAATGAGCAGTTCTTC.

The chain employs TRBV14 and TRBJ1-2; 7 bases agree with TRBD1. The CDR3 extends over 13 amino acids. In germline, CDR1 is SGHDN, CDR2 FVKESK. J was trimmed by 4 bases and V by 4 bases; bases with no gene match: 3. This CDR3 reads CASSRKGAYGYTF. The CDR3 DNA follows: TGTGCCAGCAGCCGGAAGGGGGCCTATGGCTACACCTTC.

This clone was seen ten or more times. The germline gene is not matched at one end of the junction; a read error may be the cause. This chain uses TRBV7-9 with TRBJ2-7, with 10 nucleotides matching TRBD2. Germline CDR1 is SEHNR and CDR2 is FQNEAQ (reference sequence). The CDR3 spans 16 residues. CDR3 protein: CASSLRTSGSNYEQSF. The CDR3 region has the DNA TGTGCCAGCAGCTTAAGGACTAGCGGATCCAACTACGAGCAGTCCTTC. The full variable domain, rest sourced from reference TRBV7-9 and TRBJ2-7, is DTGVSQNPRHKITKRGQNVTFRCDPISEHNRLYWYRQTLGQGPEFLTYFQNEAQLEKSRLLSDRFSAERPKGSFSTLEIQRTEQGDSAMYLCASSLRTSGSNYEQSFGPGTRLTVT.

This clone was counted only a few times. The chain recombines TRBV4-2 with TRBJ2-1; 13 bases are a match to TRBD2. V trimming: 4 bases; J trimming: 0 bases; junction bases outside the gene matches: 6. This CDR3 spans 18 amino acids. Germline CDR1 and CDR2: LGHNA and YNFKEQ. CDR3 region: CASSRGLAGESSYNEQFF. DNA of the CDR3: TGTGCCAGCAGCCGTGGACTAGCGGGAGAGAGCTCCTACAATGAGCAGTTCTTC.

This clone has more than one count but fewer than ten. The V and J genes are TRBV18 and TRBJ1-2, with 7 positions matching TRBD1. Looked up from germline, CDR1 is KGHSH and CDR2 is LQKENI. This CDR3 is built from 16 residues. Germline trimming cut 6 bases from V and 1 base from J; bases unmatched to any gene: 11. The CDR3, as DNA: TGTGCCAGCTCCCGCCTGGGACAGTGGGGTAACTATGGCTACACCTTC. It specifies CASSRLGQWGNYGYTF.

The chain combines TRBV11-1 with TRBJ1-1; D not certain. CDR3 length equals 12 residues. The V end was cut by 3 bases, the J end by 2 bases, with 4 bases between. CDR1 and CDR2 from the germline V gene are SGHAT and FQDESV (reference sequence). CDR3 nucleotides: TGTGCCAGCAGCTTGTTAAACACTGAAGCTTTCTTT. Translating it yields CASSLLNTEAFF.

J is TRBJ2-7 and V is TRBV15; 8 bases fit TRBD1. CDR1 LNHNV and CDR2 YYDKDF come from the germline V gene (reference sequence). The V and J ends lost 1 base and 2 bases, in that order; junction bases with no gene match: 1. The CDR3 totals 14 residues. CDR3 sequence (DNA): TGTGCCACCAGCAGAGGACAGGGGACCTACGAGCAGTACTTC. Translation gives CATSRGQGTYEQYF.